A selection of T cell receptor beta chains follows, all from one sample in a study of cytomegalovirus exposure and HLA in healthy donors. Only in-frame clones appear in the TCRdb table, and some are missing; sequencing was by immunoSEQ multiplex PCR. The table includes 150,000 to 200,000 clones, 70% to 90% detected once. Input material: PBMCs. The receptor source for this set is a man in his late teens or twenties in good health and CMV-seropositive. Each CDR3 is given with its conserved first and last residue. Fields, in order: J gene, V gene, D gene, clone size, CDR3 DNA, CDR3 protein. D genes are given only for firm matches. Expanded clones are given a class, and other clones once, few, many or no size at all.

j_call: TRBJ2-5
v_call: TRBV5-1
d_call: NA
clone_size: NA
cdr3_nt: TGCGCCAGCAGCTTGGGTGGCCCGCCCCAAGAGACCCAGTACTTC
cdr3_aa: CASSLGGPPQETQYF

j_call: TRBJ1-5
v_call: TRBV2
d_call: NA
clone_size: NA
cdr3_nt: TGTGCCAGCAACAGGGATCGTCAGCCCCAGCATTTT
cdr3_aa: CASNRDRQPQHF

j_call: TRBJ2-4
v_call: TRBV7-2
d_call: TRBD1
clone_size: once
cdr3_nt: TGTGCCAGCAGCCTGGGACAGCTGAAAAACATTCAGTACTTC
cdr3_aa: CASSLGQLKNIQYF

j_call: TRBJ2-3
v_call: TRBV2
d_call: TRBD1
clone_size: NA
cdr3_nt: TGTGCCAGCAGAAGGACAGGGGCAGGGGCGGATACGCAGTATTTT
cdr3_aa: CASRRTGAGADTQYF

j_call: TRBJ2-1
v_call: TRBV5-1
d_call: TRBD2
clone_size: NA
cdr3_nt: TGCGCCAGCAGCTTACCCCGGGAGGGAGCCCGAGAGCAGTTCTTC
cdr3_aa: CASSLPREGAREQFF

j_call: TRBJ2-3
v_call: TRBV19
d_call: NA
clone_size: NA
cdr3_nt: TGTGCCAGTAGTATAATGCCAGGCGATGATACGCAGTATTTT
cdr3_aa: CASSIMPGDDTQYF

j_call: TRBJ2-3
v_call: TRBV9
d_call: TRBD1
clone_size: once
cdr3_nt: TGTGCCAGCAGCGTTGACCAGGACAGGGTGATTGGAGATACGCAGTATTTT
cdr3_aa: CASSVDQDRVIGDTQYF

j_call: TRBJ1-5
v_call: TRBV2
d_call: TRBD1
clone_size: NA
cdr3_nt: TGTGCCAGCAGTGTCGAGTCAGGGGGCCGTCAGCCCCAGCATTTT
cdr3_aa: CASSVESGGRQPQHF

j_call: TRBJ2-7
v_call: TRBV9
d_call: NA
clone_size: NA
cdr3_nt: TGTGCCAGCAGCCCCGAGCAAAGGGGCTACGAGCAGTACTTC
cdr3_aa: CASSPEQRGYEQYF

j_call: TRBJ1-2
v_call: TRBV29-1
d_call: NA
clone_size: NA
cdr3_nt: TGCAGCGTCCTAGGCTATGGCTACACCTTC
cdr3_aa: CSVLGYGYTF

j_call: TRBJ1-3
v_call: TRBV19
d_call: NA
clone_size: NA
cdr3_nt: TGTGCCAGTAGTATAGGACACACAGGCCTCTCTGGAAACACCATATATTTT
cdr3_aa: CASSIGHTGLSGNTIYF

j_call: TRBJ2-3
v_call: TRBV5-1
d_call: TRBD1
clone_size: NA
cdr3_nt: TGCGCCAGCAGCCCGGGACAGGAGCGCACAGATACGCAGTATTTT
cdr3_aa: CASSPGQERTDTQYF

j_call: TRBJ2-7
v_call: TRBV18
d_call: TRBD1
clone_size: NA
cdr3_nt: TGTGCCAGCTCCCCGCAAGGACAGGGATCCTACGAGCAGTACTTC
cdr3_aa: CASSPQGQGSYEQYF

j_call: TRBJ2-2
v_call: TRBV4-3
d_call: TRBD2
clone_size: NA
cdr3_nt: TGCGCCAGCAGCCGGGCCAGCGGGGGGCTGGGCGGGGAGCTGTTTTTT
cdr3_aa: CASSRASGGLGGELFF

j_call: TRBJ2-2
v_call: TRBV13
d_call: TRBD2
clone_size: NA
cdr3_nt: TGTGCCAGCAGCTTACGGGGACTAGCGGGGTCGAACACCGGGGAGCTGTTTTTT
cdr3_aa: CASSLRGLAGSNTGELFF

j_call: TRBJ2-2
v_call: TRBV29-1
d_call: NA
clone_size: NA
cdr3_nt: TGCAGCGTCGGACTGGCCGGGGAGCTGTTTTTT
cdr3_aa: CSVGLAGELFF

j_call: TRBJ2-2
v_call: TRBV5-6
d_call: TRBD2
clone_size: NA
cdr3_nt: TGTGCCAGCAGCTTCTTCGGAGGACTAGCGGGGTACACCGGGGAGCTGTTTTTT
cdr3_aa: CASSFFGGLAGYTGELFF

j_call: TRBJ2-7
v_call: TRBV15
d_call: TRBD1
clone_size: NA
cdr3_nt: TGTGCCACCAGCGAGGACAGGCCTAGACAATACGAGCAGTACTTC
cdr3_aa: CATSEDRPRQYEQYF

j_call: TRBJ2-6
v_call: TRBV25-1
d_call: NA
clone_size: NA
cdr3_nt: TGTGCCAGCAGTGAAGGCGGGACAGCCACATCTGGGGCCAACGTCCTGACTTTC
cdr3_aa: CASSEGGTATSGANVLTF

j_call: TRBJ2-7
v_call: TRBV6-5
d_call: NA
clone_size: NA
cdr3_nt: TGTGCCAGCAGTTACTCACCGCCGGGATCCATCTACGAGCAGTACTTC
cdr3_aa: CASSYSPPGSIYEQYF

j_call: TRBJ2-7
v_call: TRBV19
d_call: TRBD1
clone_size: NA
cdr3_nt: TGTGCCAGTAGTATCCGACAGGGTAACTACGAGCAGTACTTC
cdr3_aa: CASSIRQGNYEQYF

j_call: TRBJ2-5
v_call: TRBV5-1
d_call: TRBD2
clone_size: once
cdr3_nt: TGCGCCAGCAGCTTGGAGGCGGGGGGGCAGGGGACCCAGTACTTC
cdr3_aa: CASSLEAGGQGTQYF

j_call: TRBJ1-1
v_call: TRBV5-1
d_call: NA
clone_size: NA
cdr3_nt: TGCGCCAGCAGCGTACAGCTTATGAACACTGAAGCTTTCTTT
cdr3_aa: CASSVQLMNTEAFF

j_call: TRBJ2-3
v_call: TRBV7-8
d_call: NA
clone_size: NA
cdr3_nt: TGTGCCAGCAGCTCAAGCACAGATACGCAGTATTTT
cdr3_aa: CASSSSTDTQYF

j_call: TRBJ2-7
v_call: TRBV6-5
d_call: NA
clone_size: NA
cdr3_nt: TGTGCCAGCAGTCTAGGGGCAGATTCCTACGAGCAGTACTTC
cdr3_aa: CASSLGADSYEQYF

j_call: TRBJ2-7
v_call: TRBV6-5
d_call: TRBD2
clone_size: NA
cdr3_nt: TGTGCCAGCAGTTATCGGACTAGCGGGGGAAGCTACGAGCAGTACTTC
cdr3_aa: CASSYRTSGGSYEQYF

j_call: TRBJ2-2
v_call: TRBV6-6
d_call: NA
clone_size: NA
cdr3_nt: TGTGCCAGCAGTACATCCGAGACAGGAGCCGGGGAGCTGTTTTTT
cdr3_aa: CASSTSETGAGELFF

j_call: TRBJ2-3
v_call: TRBV2
d_call: TRBD2
clone_size: NA
cdr3_nt: TGTGCCAGCAGGAGGGAGGGTGATACGCAGTATTTT
cdr3_aa: CASRREGDTQYF

j_call: TRBJ2-2
v_call: TRBV9
d_call: NA
clone_size: NA
cdr3_nt: TGTGCCAGCAGCGTAGCCGTCAACACCGGGGAGCTGTTTTTT
cdr3_aa: CASSVAVNTGELFF